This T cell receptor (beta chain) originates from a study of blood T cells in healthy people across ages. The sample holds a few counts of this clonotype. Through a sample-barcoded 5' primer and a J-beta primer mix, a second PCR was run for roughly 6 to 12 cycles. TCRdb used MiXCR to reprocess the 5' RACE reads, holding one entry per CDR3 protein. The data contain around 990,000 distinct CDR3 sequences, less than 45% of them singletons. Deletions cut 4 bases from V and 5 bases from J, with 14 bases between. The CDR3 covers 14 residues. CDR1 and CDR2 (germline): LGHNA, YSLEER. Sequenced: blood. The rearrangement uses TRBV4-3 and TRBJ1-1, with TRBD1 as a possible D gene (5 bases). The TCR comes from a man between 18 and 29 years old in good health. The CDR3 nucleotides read TGCGCCAGCAGCCTAACAGGTAGGAGGACTGAAGCTTTCTTT. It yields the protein CASSLTGRRTEAFF.